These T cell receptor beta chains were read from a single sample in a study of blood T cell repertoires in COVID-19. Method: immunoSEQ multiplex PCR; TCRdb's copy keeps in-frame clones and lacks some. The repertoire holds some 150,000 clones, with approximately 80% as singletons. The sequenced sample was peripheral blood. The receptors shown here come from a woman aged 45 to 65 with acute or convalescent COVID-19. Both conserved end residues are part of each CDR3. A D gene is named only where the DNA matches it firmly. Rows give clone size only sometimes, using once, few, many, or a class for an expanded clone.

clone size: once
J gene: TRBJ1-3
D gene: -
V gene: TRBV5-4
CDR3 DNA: TGTGCCAGCAGCTTGCCTACTGGAAACACCATATATTTT
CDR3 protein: CASSLPTGNTIYF

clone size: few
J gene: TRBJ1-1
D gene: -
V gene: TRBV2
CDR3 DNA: TGTGCCAGTGCAGGGAACACTGAAGCTTTCTTT
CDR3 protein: CASAGNTEAFF

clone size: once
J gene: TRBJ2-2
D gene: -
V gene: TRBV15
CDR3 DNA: TGTGCCACCAGCAGGGGGCAGACGTTAGGGGAGCTGTTTTTT
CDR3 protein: CATSRGQTLGELFF

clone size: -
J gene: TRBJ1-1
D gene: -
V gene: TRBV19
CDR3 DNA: TGTGCCAGTAGTATTCGGGATCAGGTGAACACTGAAGCTTTCTTT
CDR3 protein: CASSIRDQVNTEAFF

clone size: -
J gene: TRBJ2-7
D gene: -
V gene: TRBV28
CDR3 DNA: TGTGCCAGCAGTCAACGACAGGTCGAGCAGTACTTC
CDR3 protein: CASSQRQVEQYF

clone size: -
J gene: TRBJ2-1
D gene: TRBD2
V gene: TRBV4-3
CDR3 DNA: TGCGCCAGCAGCCAAGGTTACCTAGCGGCATACAATGAGCAGTTCTTC
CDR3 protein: CASSQGYLAAYNEQFF

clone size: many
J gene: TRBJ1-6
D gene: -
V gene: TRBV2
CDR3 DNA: TGTGCCAGCAGTGAAGGGACAGCTTATAATTCACCCCTCCACTTT
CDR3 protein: CASSEGTAYNSPLHF

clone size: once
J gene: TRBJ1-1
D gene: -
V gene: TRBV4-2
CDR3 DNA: TGTGCCAGCAGCCAAGATCCCGGGGATGAAGCTTTCTTT
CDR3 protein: CASSQDPGDEAFF

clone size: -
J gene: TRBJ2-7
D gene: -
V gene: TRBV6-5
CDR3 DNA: TGTGCCAGCCCCGACCAGGGGAGTGGTTCCTACGAGCAGTACTTC
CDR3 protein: CASPDQGSGSYEQYF

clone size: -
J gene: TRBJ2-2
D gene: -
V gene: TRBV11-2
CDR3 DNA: TGTGCCAGCAGCCCTTATGCCGGGGAGCTGTTTTTT
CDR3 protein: CASSPYAGELFF

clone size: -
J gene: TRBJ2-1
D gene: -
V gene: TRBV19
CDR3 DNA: TGTGCCAGTACCGACGGGTACAATGAGCAGTTCTTC
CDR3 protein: CASTDGYNEQFF

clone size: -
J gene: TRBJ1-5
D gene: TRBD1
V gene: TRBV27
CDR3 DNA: TGTGCCAGCAGTCCCTTTGGGGGACAGGACTGGGATCAGCCCCAGCATTTT
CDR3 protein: CASSPFGGQDWDQPQHF

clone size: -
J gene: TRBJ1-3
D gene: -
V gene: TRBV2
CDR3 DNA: TGTGCCAGCAGTCAGGACAGAAACTCTGGAAACACCATATATTTT
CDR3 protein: CASSQDRNSGNTIYF

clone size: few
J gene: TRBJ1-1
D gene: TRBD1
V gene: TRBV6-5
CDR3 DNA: TGTGCCAGCAGTTCAGCCGGGACAGGGAACACTGAAGCTTTCTTT
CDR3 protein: CASSSAGTGNTEAFF

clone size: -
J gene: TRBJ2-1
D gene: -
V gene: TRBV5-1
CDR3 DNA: TGCGCCAGCAGCTCGGATCAGGCCAGATACAATGAGCAGTTCTTC
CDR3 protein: CASSSDQARYNEQFF

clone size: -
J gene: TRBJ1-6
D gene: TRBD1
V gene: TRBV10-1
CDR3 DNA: TGCGCCATTTTTAGGGTGGACAGGGTCAACAAGGAGCCTACTTCACCCCTCCACTTT
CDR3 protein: CAIFRVDRVNKEPTSPLHF

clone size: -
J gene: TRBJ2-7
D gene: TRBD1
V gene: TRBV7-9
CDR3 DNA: TGTGCCAGCAGTCGGGGACAGGGTTGGGAGCAGTACTTC
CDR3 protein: CASSRGQGWEQYF

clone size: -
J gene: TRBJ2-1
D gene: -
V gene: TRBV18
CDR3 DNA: TGTGCCAGCTCACCACCCTCGAGTAGGGGCGCTTTCTTC
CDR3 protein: CASSPPSSRGAFF

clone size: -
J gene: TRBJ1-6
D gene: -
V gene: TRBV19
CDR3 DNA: TGTGCCAGTAGTACATCCTTACAGGGTATTGGCTCACCCCTCCACTTT
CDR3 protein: CASSTSLQGIGSPLHF

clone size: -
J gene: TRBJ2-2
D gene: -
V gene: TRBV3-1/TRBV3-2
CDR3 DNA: TGTGCCAGCAGCCATACAGGGTCCGGGGAGCTGTTTTTT
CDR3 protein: CASSHTGSGELFF

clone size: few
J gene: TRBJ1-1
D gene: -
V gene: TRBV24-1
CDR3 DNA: TGTGCCACCAGTGACGGGACACAGCTTGTCTTT
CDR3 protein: CATSDGTQLVF

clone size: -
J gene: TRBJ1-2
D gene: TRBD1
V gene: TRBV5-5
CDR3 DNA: TGTGCCAGCAACCTGGACAGGGCGAACTATGGCTACACCTTC
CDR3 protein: CASNLDRANYGYTF

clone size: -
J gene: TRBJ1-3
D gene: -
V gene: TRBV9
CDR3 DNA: TGTGCCAGCAGCAAGACAGGTAACTCTGGAAACACCATATATTTT
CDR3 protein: CASSKTGNSGNTIYF

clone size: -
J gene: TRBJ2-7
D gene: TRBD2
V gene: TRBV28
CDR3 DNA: TGTGCCAGCAGTTCCGTTGAGGGGCTAGCGGGAGGGCGGTCCGAGCAGTACTTC
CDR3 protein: CASSSVEGLAGGRSEQYF

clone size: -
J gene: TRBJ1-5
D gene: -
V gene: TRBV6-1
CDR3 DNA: TGTGCCAGCAGTGAACTGAGACAGCCCCAGCATTTT
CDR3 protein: CASSELRQPQHF

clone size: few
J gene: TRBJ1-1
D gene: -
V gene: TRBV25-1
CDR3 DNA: TGTGCCAGCAGTGAATATCAGGAAGGCACTGAAGCTTTCTTT
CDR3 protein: CASSEYQEGTEAFF

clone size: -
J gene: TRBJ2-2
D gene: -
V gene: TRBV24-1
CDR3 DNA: TGTGCCACCAGGGGGCTCGACACCGGGGAGCTGTTTTTT
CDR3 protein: CATRGLDTGELFF

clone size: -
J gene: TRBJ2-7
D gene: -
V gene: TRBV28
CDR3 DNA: TGTGCCAGCAGCCCCGTGGTTGGGCTAGCTCACGAGCAGTACTTC
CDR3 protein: CASSPVVGLAHEQYF